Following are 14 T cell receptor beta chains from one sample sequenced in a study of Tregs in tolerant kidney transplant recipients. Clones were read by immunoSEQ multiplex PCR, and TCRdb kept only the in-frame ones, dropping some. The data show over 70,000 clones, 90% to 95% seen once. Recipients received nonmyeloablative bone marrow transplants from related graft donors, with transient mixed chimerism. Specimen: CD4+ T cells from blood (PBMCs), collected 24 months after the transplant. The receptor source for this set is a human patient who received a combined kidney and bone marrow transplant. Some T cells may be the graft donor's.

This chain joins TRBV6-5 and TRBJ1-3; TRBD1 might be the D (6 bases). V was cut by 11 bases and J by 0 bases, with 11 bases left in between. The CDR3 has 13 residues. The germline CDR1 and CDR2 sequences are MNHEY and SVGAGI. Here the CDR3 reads CAAGGASGNTIYF. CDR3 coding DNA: TGTGCCGCCGGGGGGGCCTCTGGAAACACCATATATTTT.

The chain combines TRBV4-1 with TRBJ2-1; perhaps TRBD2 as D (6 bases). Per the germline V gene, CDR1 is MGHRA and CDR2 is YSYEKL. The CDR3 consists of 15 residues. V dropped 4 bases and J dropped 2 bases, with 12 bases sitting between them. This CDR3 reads CASSPEGLTYNEQFF. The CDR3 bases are TGCGCCAGCAGCCCAGAGGGACTCACCTACAATGAGCAGTTCTTC.

The CDR3 DNA is TGTGCCAGCAGTGATAGGGGTGGACAGGGCAATCAGCCCCAGCATTTT. It specifies CASSDRGGQGNQPQHF. The V gene is TRBV2, the J gene TRBJ1-5; TRBD1 matches 7 bases. Germline assignment: CDR1 SNHLY and CDR2 FYNNEI. V dropped 3 bases and J dropped 2; count of bases not matched to a gene: 7. This CDR3 region has 16 residues.

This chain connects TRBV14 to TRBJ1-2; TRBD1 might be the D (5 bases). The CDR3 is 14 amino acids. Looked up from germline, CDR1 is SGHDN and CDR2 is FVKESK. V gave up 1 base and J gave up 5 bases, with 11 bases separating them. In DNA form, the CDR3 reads TGTGCCAGCAGCCAAGGGGGCTCCCTTTATGGCTACACCTTC. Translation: CASSQGGSLYGYTF. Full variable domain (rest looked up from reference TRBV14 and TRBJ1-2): EAGVTQFPSHSVIEKGQTVTLRCDPISGHDNLYWYRRVMGKEIKFLLHFVKESKQDESGMPNNRFLAERTGGTYSTLKVQPAELEDSGVYFCASSQGGSLYGYTFGSGTRLTVV.

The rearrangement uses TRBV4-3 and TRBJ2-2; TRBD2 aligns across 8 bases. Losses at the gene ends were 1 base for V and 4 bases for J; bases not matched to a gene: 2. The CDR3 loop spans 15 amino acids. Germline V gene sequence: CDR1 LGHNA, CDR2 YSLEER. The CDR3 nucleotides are TGCGCCAGCAGCCAAGCTAGCGGGCGCACCGGGGAGCTGTTTTTT. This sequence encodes CASSQASGRTGELFF.

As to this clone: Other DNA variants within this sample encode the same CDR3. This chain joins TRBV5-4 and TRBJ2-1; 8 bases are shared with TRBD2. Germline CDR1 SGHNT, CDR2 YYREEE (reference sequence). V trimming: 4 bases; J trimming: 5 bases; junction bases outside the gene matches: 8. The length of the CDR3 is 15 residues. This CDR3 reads CASSTGVAGNNEQFF. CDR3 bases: TGTGCCAGCAGCACTGGAGTAGCGGGGAACAATGAGCAGTTCTTC.

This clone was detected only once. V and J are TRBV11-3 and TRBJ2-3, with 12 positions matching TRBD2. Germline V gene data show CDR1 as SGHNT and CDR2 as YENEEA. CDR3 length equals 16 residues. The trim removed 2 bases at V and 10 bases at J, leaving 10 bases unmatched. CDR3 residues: CASSLPSGLAGQAQYF. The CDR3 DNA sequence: TGTGCCAGCAGCTTACCCTCAGGACTAGCGGGACAGGCGCAGTATTTT.

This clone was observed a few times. Here the CDR3 reads CASSPPGIRDYVSGELFF. The CDR3 bases are TGTGCCAGCAGTCCTCCTGGGATCCGGGACTATGTAAGCGGGGAGCTGTTTTTT. V usage is TRBV7-9 and J usage is TRBJ2-2; 7 bases are a match to TRBD2. Trimming took 6 bases from V and 7 from J; bases not matched to a gene: 20. CDR3 size: 18 residues. Germline V gene sequence: CDR1 SEHNR, CDR2 FQNEAQ (reference sequence).

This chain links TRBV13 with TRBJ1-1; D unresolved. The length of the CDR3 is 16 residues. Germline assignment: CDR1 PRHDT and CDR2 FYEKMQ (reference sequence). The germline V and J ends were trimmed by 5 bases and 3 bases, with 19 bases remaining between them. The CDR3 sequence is CASSPPGSGADTEAFF. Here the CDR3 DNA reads TGTGCCAGCAGCCCCCCGGGGTCCGGTGCGGACACTGAAGCTTTCTTT.

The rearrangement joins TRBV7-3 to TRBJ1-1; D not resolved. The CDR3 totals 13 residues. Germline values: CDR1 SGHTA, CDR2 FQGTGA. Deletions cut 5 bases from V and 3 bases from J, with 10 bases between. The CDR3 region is CASSPSGYTEAFF. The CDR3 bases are TGTGCCAGCAGCCCATCAGGCTACACTGAAGCTTTCTTT.

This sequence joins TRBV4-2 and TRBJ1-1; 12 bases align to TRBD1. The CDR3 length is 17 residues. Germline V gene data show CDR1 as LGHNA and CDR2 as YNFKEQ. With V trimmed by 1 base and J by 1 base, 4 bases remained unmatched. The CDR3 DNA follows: TGTGCCAGCAGCCAAGTGGGACAGGGGGCAAGGAACACTGAAGCTTTCTTT. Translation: CASSQVGQGARNTEAFF.

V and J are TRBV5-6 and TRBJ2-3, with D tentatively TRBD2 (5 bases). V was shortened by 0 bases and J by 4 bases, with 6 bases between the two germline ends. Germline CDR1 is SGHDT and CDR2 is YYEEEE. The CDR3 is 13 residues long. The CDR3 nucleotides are TGTGCCAGCAGCTTGGCCGGGGCAGATACGCAGTATTTT. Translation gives CASSLAGADTQYF.

In DNA form, the CDR3 reads TGTGCCAGCAGTGAAGTGTGGACAGGGGCGGCAAAACTGTTTTTT. Its translation: CASSEVWTGAAKLFF. The chain joins TRBV6-1 to TRBJ1-4; 9 positions agree with TRBD1. The length of the CDR3 is 15 residues. Trimming at V came to 1 base and at J to 10 bases, leaving 7 bases not matched to a gene. Germline V lookup: CDR1 MNHNS, CDR2 SASEGT.

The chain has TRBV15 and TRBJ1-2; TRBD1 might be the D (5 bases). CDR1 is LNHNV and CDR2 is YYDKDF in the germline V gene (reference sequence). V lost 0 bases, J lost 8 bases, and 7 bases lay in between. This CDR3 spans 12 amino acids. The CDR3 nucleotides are TGTGCCACCAGCAGAGACAGGGCGGGCTACACCTTC. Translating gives CATSRDRAGYTF.